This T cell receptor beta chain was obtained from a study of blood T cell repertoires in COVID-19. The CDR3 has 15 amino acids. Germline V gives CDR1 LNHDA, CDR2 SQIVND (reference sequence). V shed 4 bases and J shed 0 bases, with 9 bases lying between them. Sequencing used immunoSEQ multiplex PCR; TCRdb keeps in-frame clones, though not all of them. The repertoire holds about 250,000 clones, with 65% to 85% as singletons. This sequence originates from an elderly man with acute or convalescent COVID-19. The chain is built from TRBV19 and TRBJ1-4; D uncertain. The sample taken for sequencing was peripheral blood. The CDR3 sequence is CASSTTGATNEKLFF. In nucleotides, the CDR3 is TGTGCCAGTAGTACGACTGGCGCAACTAATGAAAAACTGTTTTTT.